Sequencing of this T cell receptor beta chain was carried out in a study of OX40 agonist ivuxolimab in advanced cancers. Whole-study context: A male proportion of approximately 80% was recorded, with mean age around 55 years and range roughly 23 to 79.

This table comes from immunoSEQ multiplex PCR, and its TCRdb copy is limited to in-frame clones, with some not included. The repertoire has fewer than 100,000 clones, 70% to 85% of them found once; the top ten carry roughly 0.44%. This CDR3 contains 16 residues. Unmatched junction bases numbered 6, after V lost 0 bases and J lost 4 bases. Germline lookup yields CDR1 SGHDT and CDR2 YYEEEE. Study-level points and caveats: CD8+ T cells (on average) carried more expanded clones than CD4+ T cells.

With respect to this clone: What it recognizes is unknown.

The TCR was taken from an adult with an advanced solid tumor such as melanoma, head and neck, liver or kidney cancer. The source material was CD4+ or CD8+ T cells sorted from blood, sampled in a trial of the OX40 agonist ivuxolimab. The chain links TRBV5-6 to TRBJ2-1, with 8 nucleotides matching TRBD2. This CDR3 reads CASSLGPGGLYNEQFF. CDR3 coding DNA: TGTGCCAGCAGCTTGGGGCCGGGAGGGCTGTACAATGAGCAGTTCTTC.